The source of this TCR beta chain is a study of PD-1 blockade in classical Hodgkin lymphoma. Germline V gene data show CDR1 as SGHRS and CDR2 as YFSETQ. This CDR3 is built from 16 residues. V was clipped by 1 base and J by 2 bases, with 13 bases between them. TCRdb keeps only in-frame clones here, not all; method: immunoSEQ multiplex PCR. The table lists 35,000 or so clones, roughly three quarters of them singletons. Every patient experienced relapse after autologous stem cell transplantation, and brentuximab vedotin exposure varied. Whole-study results and caveats: Diminished baseline TCR diversity has been reported in newly diagnosed patients relative to healthy donors. Repertoire differences lack defined causes, possibly disease activity or prior therapy.

Comments on this clone: The antigen is undetermined.

This TCR derives from a human donor with classical Hodgkin lymphoma. The chain has TRBV5-1 and TRBJ2-1; D is unresolved. The input for sequencing was peripheral blood mononuclear cells (PBMCs), taken before the second cycle of nivolumab. The CDR3 DNA reads as TGCGCCAGCAGCTTGAGTGCGGTAAGGGCCTACAATGAGCAGTTCTTC. This codes for CASSLSAVRAYNEQFF.